One and the same sample provided the 29 T cell receptor beta chains below, sequenced in a study of shared clonotypes between healthy human individuals. The table came from immunoSEQ multiplex PCR; TCRdb's copy has only in-frame clones and leaves some out. The sample consists of about 2 million clones, roughly 95% of them appearing once. Specimen: naive CD4+ T cells sorted from blood. The subset here: CD45RA+ positively selected. The receptors stem from a man aged 18 to 29 in good health.

The chain has TRBV11-2 and TRBJ1-1; no firm D call. V lost 5 bases and J lost 4, with 14 bases in between. Germline lookup yields CDR1 SGHAT and CDR2 FQNNGV. CDR3 length: 14 amino acids. CDR3 amino acids: CASSPFRSSTEAFF. DNA of the CDR3: TGTGCCAGCAGCCCCTTTCGTTCGAGCACTGAAGCTTTCTTT.

In DNA, the CDR3 is TGTGCCAGCAGTTTATCAAGCAGATCGGGGGGCTACGAGCAGTACTTC. Protein sequence: CASSLSSRSGGYEQYF. This sequence joins TRBV27 and TRBJ2-7, with 7 bases aligning to TRBD2. The germline gives CDR1 MNHEY, CDR2 SMNVEV (reference sequence). The CDR3 totals 16 residues. The V segment lost 0 bases and the J segment 3 bases; nucleotides outside the gene matches: 8.

The chain has TRBV23-1 and TRBJ2-7; D possibly matches TRBD1 or TRBD2 (5 bases each). TRBV23-1 is designated an ORF whose function remains uncertain. This CDR3 comprises 16 residues. V was trimmed by 2 bases and J by 4 bases, leaving 18 bases between them. The CDR3 spells CASSQPAVRGSYEQYF. The CDR3 DNA reads TGCGCCAGCAGTCAACCCGCGGTGAGGGGCTCATACGAGCAGTACTTC.

A single count supports this clone. The chain carries TRBV9 and TRBJ2-7; D is unclear. The CDR3 loop spans 14 amino acids. Trimming took 0 bases from V and 2 from J, leaving 9 bases between them. CDR1 is SGDLS, CDR2 YYNGEE, per germline. For the CDR3, the DNA is TGTGCCAGCAGCGTAGAGATGGGCACCTACGAGCAGTACTTC. Its translation is CASSVEMGTYEQYF.

About this clone: The junction departs from germline at one end; a sequencing error may be responsible. The chain carries TRBV7-2 and TRBJ2-3; D is perhaps TRBD2 (6 bases). Germline V lookup: CDR1 SGHTA, CDR2 FQGNSA. The CDR3 extends over 13 amino acids. The CDR3 coding sequence is TGTGCCAGCGGCTTAGGAGGGGATAATACGCAGTATTTT. Protein sequence: CASGLGGDNTQYF.

The chain combines TRBV30 with TRBJ1-2; D gene uncertain. The V gene lost 3 bases and the J gene lost 1 base, with 15 bases spanning the gap. CDR3 size: 15 residues. The germline gives CDR1 GTSNPN, CDR2 SVGIG (reference sequence). CDR3 nucleotide sequence: TGTGCCTGGAGCGAACACGGAACTATTAACTATGGCTACACCTTC. Translated, it gives CAWSEHGTINYGYTF.

The CDR3 spells CASSQPQGGWEKLFF. The DNA of the CDR3 is TGCGCCAGCAGCCAACCACAGGGGGGTTGGGAAAAACTGTTTTTT. The gene calls are TRBV4-1 and TRBJ1-4, with TRBD1 matching over 8 bases. V shed 2 bases and J 8 bases; nucleotides not matched to a gene: 7. The CDR3 sequence is 15 residues long. Germline V gives CDR1 MGHRA, CDR2 YSYEKL.

The chain couples TRBV5-4 to TRBJ2-7; 10 nucleotides line up with TRBD1. V shed 0 bases, J shed 6 bases, and the junction held 6 bases outside the gene matches. The CDR3 is made up of 15 amino acids. CDR1 and CDR2 from the germline V gene are SGHNT and YYREEE (reference sequence). The CDR3 region is CASSLEGTGVFEQYF. For the CDR3, the DNA is TGTGCCAGCAGCTTGGAAGGGACAGGGGTGTTCGAGCAGTACTTC.

This chain joins TRBV5-4 and TRBJ2-7, with 10 bases aligning to TRBD1. V was clipped by 4 bases and J by 3 bases; unmatched bases: 1. The CDR3 extends over 13 amino acids. Per the germline V gene, CDR1 is SGHNT and CDR2 is YYREEE (reference sequence). The CDR3 coding sequence is TGTGCCAGCAGCGGGGACAGGGGCTACGAGCAGTACTTC. It specifies CASSGDRGYEQYF.

DNA of the CDR3: TGTGCCAGCAGTGAAGCGCAGAGGGGATCAGCTGAAGCTTTCTTT. It yields the protein CASSEAQRGSAEAFF. This chain joins TRBV2 and TRBJ1-1, with D perhaps matching TRBD1 (5 bases). Per germline, CDR1 SNHLY and CDR2 FYNNEI. The V and J ends lost 0 bases and 6 bases respectively, with 14 bases between them. This CDR3 has 15 amino acids.

The rearrangement joins TRBV11-2 to TRBJ1-5; 7 nucleotides agree with TRBD1. The CDR3 extends over 16 amino acids. From germline, CDR1 is SGHAT and CDR2 FQNNGV. The J segment lost 1 base and the V segment lost 3 bases, leaving 6 bases of the junction unmatched. The CDR3 DNA follows: TGTGCCAGCAGCTTCTCGACAGGGCGAAGCAATCAGCCCCAGCATTTT. As protein: CASSFSTGRSNQPQHF.

The CDR3 protein is CSVRTGTIEKLFF. The CDR3 coding sequence is TGCAGCGTCCGGACCGGGACAATCGAAAAACTGTTTTTT. The J gene is TRBJ1-4, the V gene TRBV29-1; D may be TRBD1 (6 bases). Germline V CDR1 and CDR2: SQVTM, ANQGSEA. V was clipped by 6 bases and J by 8 bases, with 16 bases between them. This CDR3 has 13 residues.

CDR3 nucleotide sequence: TGTGCCAGCAGCTTCGGAGGGACATACTCCTACAATGAGCAGTTCTTC. It is translated as CASSFGGTYSYNEQFF. The chain carries TRBV5-4 and TRBJ2-1; D possibly matches TRBD1 or TRBD2 (6 bases each). Germline V gene lookup returns CDR1 SGHNT and CDR2 YYREEE (reference sequence). V was cut by 2 bases and J by 0 bases, with 12 bases left in between. The length of the CDR3 is 16 residues. Complete variable domain (other parts from reference TRBV5-4 and TRBJ2-1): ETGVTQSPTHLIKTRGQQVTLRCSSQSGHNTVSWYQQALGQGPQFIFQYYREEENGRGNFPPRFSGLQFPNYSSELNVNALELDDSALYLCASSFGGTYSYNEQFFGPGTRLTVL.

The rearrangement links TRBV11-2 to TRBJ1-1, with a weak D call TRBD1 (5 bases). Germline values: CDR1 SGHAT, CDR2 FQNNGV. The V gene lost 8 bases and the J gene lost 1 base, with 14 bases spanning the gap. The CDR3 totals 14 residues. CDR3 in amino acids: CASQLTAQNTEAFF. The CDR3 bases are TGTGCCAGCCAACTGACAGCCCAGAACACTGAAGCTTTCTTT.

The V gene is TRBV28, the J gene TRBJ1-2; no firm D call. V shed 3 bases and J shed 4 bases, with 9 bases lying between them. CDR1 and CDR2 (germline): MDHEN, SYDVKM. The CDR3 runs to 13 residues. This CDR3 reads CASSFASGYGYTF. In DNA form, the CDR3 reads TGTGCCAGCAGTTTCGCATCTGGCTATGGCTACACCTTC.

The J gene is TRBJ2-7, the V gene TRBV6-1; D possibly matches TRBD1 or TRBD2 (5 bases each). The CDR3 covers 15 residues. V was trimmed by 5 bases and J by 1 base, leaving 15 bases between them. The germline V gene has CDR1 MNHNS and CDR2 SASEGT. The chain's CDR3 is CASSRGPTGSYEQYF. CDR3 nucleotides: TGTGCCAGCAGTCGGGGACCAACGGGTTCCTACGAGCAGTACTTC.

On this clone itself: The same CDR3 can be traced to other DNA sequences in this sample. The chain carries TRBV9 and TRBJ1-4, with a possible D match to TRBD1 (6 bases). Trimming took off 4 bases at V and 2 bases at J, with 9 bases between the two ends. The CDR3 loop spans 14 amino acids. Germline V gene data show CDR1 as SGDLS and CDR2 as YYNGEE. The CDR3 DNA sequence: TGTGCCAGCAGCCCAGGACAGACTAATGAAAAACTGTTTTTT. It translates to CASSPGQTNEKLFF.

V and J are TRBV7-4 and TRBJ1-4, with D unclear. The CDR3 extends over 15 amino acids. V was trimmed by 3 bases and J by 0 bases, leaving 8 bases between them. From germline, CDR1 is SGHVT and CDR2 SQSDAQ. The CDR3 sequence is CASSFEKATNEKLFF. The CDR3 coding sequence is TGTGCCAGCAGCTTCGAGAAAGCAACTAATGAAAAACTGTTTTTT. Drawing the rest from reference TRBV7-4 and TRBJ1-4, the complete variable domain is GAGVSQSPRYKVAKRGRDVALRCDSISGHVTLYWYRQTLGQGSEVLTYSQSDAQRDKSGRPSGRFSAERPERSVSTLKIQRTEQGDSAVYLCASSFEKATNEKLFFGSGTQLSVL.

This clone appeared a single time. The V call is TRBV28, the J call TRBJ2-7; 11 bases line up with TRBD2. Trimming took 6 bases from V and 0 from J; bases not matched to a gene: 7. Germline V CDR1 and CDR2: MDHEN, SYDVKM. The CDR3 sequence is 16 residues long. CDR3 DNA sequence: TGTGCCAGCAGCCTGACTAGCGGGGCCTTCTCCTACGAGCAGTACTTC. Amino acid sequence: CASSLTSGAFSYEQYF.

This clone showed up just once. The rearrangement uses TRBV11-2 and TRBJ1-3; possible D gene TRBD1, 5 bases. Trimming stripped 0 bases from V and 4 bases from J, with 10 bases between. The germline V gene has CDR1 SGHAT and CDR2 FQNNGV. This CDR3 region has 15 residues. The CDR3 reads CASSLDGREGNTIYF. The CDR3 DNA reads TGTGCCAGCAGCTTAGACGGCAGGGAAGGAAACACCATATATTTT.

About this clone: The same CDR3 arises from other DNA sequences in this sample as well. This chain links TRBV15 with TRBJ2-3; D unclear. Germline CDR1 is LNHNV and CDR2 is YYDKDF (reference sequence). The CDR3 totals 13 residues. Trimming cost V 0 bases and J 3 bases, with 4 bases left between them. The CDR3 here is CATSRDPTDTQYF. The CDR3 nucleotides are TGTGCCACCAGCAGAGATCCTACAGATACGCAGTATTTT. Complete variable domain (other parts from reference TRBV15 and TRBJ2-3): DAMVIQNPRYQVTQFGKPVTLSCSQTLNHNVMYWYQQKSSQAPKLLFHYYDKDFNNEADTPDNFQSRRPNTSFCFLDIRSPGLGDTAMYLCATSRDPTDTQYFGPGTRLTVL.

The gene calls are TRBV7-8 and TRBJ2-6; no reliable D call. The V gene lost 5 bases and the J gene lost 4 bases, with 15 bases spanning the gap. CDR1 and CDR2 from the germline V gene are SGHVS and FQNEAQ. The CDR3 consists of 16 residues. CDR3 in amino acids: CASSPGRVVGANVLTF. Here the CDR3 DNA reads TGTGCCAGCAGCCCCGGCCGCGTGGTAGGGGCCAACGTCCTGACTTTC.

This sequence joins TRBV6-1 and TRBJ2-3; D is unresolved. Trimming cost V 4 bases and J 2 bases, with 4 bases left between them. Per the germline V gene, CDR1 is MNHNS and CDR2 is SASEGT. This CDR3 has 12 amino acids. Here the CDR3 DNA reads TGTGCCAGCAGTGCCCACACAGATACGCAGTATTTT. It specifies CASSAHTDTQYF.

V gene TRBV27 combines with J gene TRBJ2-5; D assignment may be TRBD1 or TRBD2 (6 bases each). The V end was cut by 3 bases, the J end by 2 bases, with 13 bases between. Germline assignment: CDR1 MNHEY and CDR2 SMNVEV (reference sequence). CDR3 length: 15 residues. CDR3 residues: CASSFIRGQQETQYF. For the CDR3, the DNA is TGTGCCAGCAGTTTTATCCGGGGGCAACAAGAGACCCAGTACTTC.

This clone was found once. The chain is built from TRBV2 and TRBJ1-2; D is perhaps TRBD1 (6 bases). CDR1 SNHLY and CDR2 FYNNEI come from the germline V gene. Trimming took off 7 bases at V and 4 bases at J, with 13 bases between the two ends. CDR3 size: 13 residues. The CDR3 sequence is CASKGELGYGYTF. For the CDR3, the DNA is TGTGCCAGCAAGGGGGAATTGGGCTATGGCTACACCTTC.

V is TRBV30 and J is TRBJ1-1; no clear D gene. The V gene lost 2 bases and the J gene lost 1 base, with 8 bases spanning the gap. The CDR3 spans 13 residues. CDR1 is GTSNPN and CDR2 is SVGIG in the germline V gene (reference sequence). CDR3 DNA: TGTGCCTGGAGTAGGGCAGCGAACACTGAAGCTTTCTTT. It translates to CAWSRAANTEAFF.

As regards this clone: The sample contains more than one DNA sequence encoding this CDR3. The chain recombines TRBV30 with TRBJ1-4; D gene uncertain. The CDR3 loop spans 11 amino acids. Germline V gene sequence: CDR1 GTSNPN, CDR2 SVGIG (reference sequence). V was trimmed by 2 bases and J by 7 bases, leaving 5 bases between them. The CDR3 spells CAWSRGEKLFF. CDR3 nucleotide sequence: TGTGCCTGGAGTCGTGGTGAAAAACTGTTTTTT.

This rearrangement joins TRBV19 to TRBJ2-7; 10 nucleotides line up with TRBD2. The CDR3 spans 14 residues. After removal of 5 bases from V and 7 bases from J, the junction contained 8 bases not matched to a gene. CDR1 and CDR2 (germline): LNHDA, SQIVND (reference sequence). CDR3 nucleotide sequence: TGTGCCAGTAGTCGCACTAGCGGGGTGGAGGAGCAGTACTTC. It encodes CASSRTSGVEEQYF.

This rearrangement joins TRBV9 to TRBJ2-5; 9 bases match TRBD2. Unmatched junction bases numbered 4, after V lost 0 bases and J lost 1 base. Germline CDR1 and CDR2: SGDLS and YYNGEE. The CDR3 length is 16 residues. CDR3: CASSVGGSGGQETQYF. In DNA form, the CDR3 reads TGTGCCAGCAGCGTAGGAGGTAGCGGGGGCCAAGAGACCCAGTACTTC.